Below, 25 T cell receptor beta chains from the same sample are listed, as sequenced in a study of blood T cells in healthy people across ages. The use of a sample-barcoded 5' primer and a J-beta primer mix characterized a second PCR of 7 to 11 cycles. MiXCR, applied by TCRdb to the 5' RACE reads, yields one record per CDR3 protein. The profile shows about 730,000 distinct CDR3 sequences, roughly 47% of them singletons. Sequencing was carried out using blood. These receptors were taken from a woman in her sixties or seventies in good health.

CDR3 sequence reads: CSATEVGYNEQFF. The CDR3 nucleotides are TGCAGTGCTACTGAGGTGGGTTACAATGAGCAGTTCTTC. The rearrangement links TRBV20-1 to TRBJ2-1; D ambiguous. V was cut by 4 bases and J by 4 bases, with 11 bases left in between. The germline V gene has CDR1 DFQATT and CDR2 SNEGSKA (reference sequence). The CDR3 is 13 amino acids.

The chain recombines TRBV29-1 with TRBJ2-2, with unresolved D. CDR3 size: 12 residues. Looked up from germline, CDR1 is SQVTM and CDR2 is ANQGSEA. V lost 3 bases and J lost 7, with 9 bases in between. CDR3 in amino acids: CSVDSIIGELFF. CDR3 in DNA: TGCAGCGTTGATAGTATCATCGGGGAGCTGTTTTTT.

This clonotype was observed a few times. The V and J genes are TRBV9 and TRBJ2-1; 9 bases map to TRBD1. This CDR3 is built from 18 residues. The germline V gene has CDR1 SGDLS and CDR2 YYNGEE. The ends lost 1 base at V and 0 bases at J; junction bases unmatched: 8. CDR3 nucleotides: TGTGCCAGCAGCGTAACGGGACAGGGAATTTTCTCCTACAATGAGCAGTTCTTC. This translates into CASSVTGQGIFSYNEQFF.

This chain joins TRBV5-1 and TRBJ2-1, with a weak D call TRBD1 (5 bases). The CDR3 loop spans 17 amino acids. Germline assignment: CDR1 SGHRS and CDR2 YFSETQ. The germline V and J ends were trimmed by 4 bases and 0 bases, with 17 bases remaining between them. The CDR3 region is CASSDQGPGTSYNEQFF. CDR3 bases: TGCGCCAGCAGCGACCAGGGTCCGGGCACCTCCTACAATGAGCAGTTCTTC.

This clonotype was seen a handful of times. At one end the junction does not follow the germline gene, possibly because of a read error. This rearrangement joins TRBV9 to TRBJ1-1; 7 positions agree with TRBD1. The CDR3 has 14 residues. Germline V gene data show CDR1 as SGDLS and CDR2 as YYNGEE. The CDR3 DNA reads as TGTGCTAGCAGCCACGGACAGGTAGCCCGTGAAGCTTTCTTT. It is translated as CASSHGQVAREAFF.

The rearrangement uses TRBV12-3 or TRBV12-4 and TRBJ1-4; 7 nucleotides align to TRBD1. V lost 6 bases and J lost 0; bases outside the gene matches: 13. The CDR3 length is 18 residues. The CDR3 loop reads CASSPDRDHDATNEKLFF. The CDR3 DNA is TGTGCCAGCAGCCCTGACAGGGACCACGATGCAACTAATGAAAAACTGTTTTTT.

This clonotype was observed a handful of times. J is TRBJ1-1 and V is TRBV12-3 or TRBV12-4, with 7 positions matching TRBD1. The CDR3 totals 13 residues. Trimming at V came to 8 bases and at J to 4 bases, leaving 7 bases not matched to a gene. DNA for the CDR3: TGTGCCAGCCAACAGGGGCCGGGCACTGAAGCTTTCTTT. Translating it yields CASQQGPGTEAFF.

This clonotype was picked up a small number of times. The chain has TRBV2 and TRBJ1-2; D call uncertain. Germline values: CDR1 SNHLY, CDR2 FYNNEI. The V end was cut by 2 bases, the J end by 8 bases, with 6 bases between. The CDR3 contains 11 residues. Written as DNA, the CDR3 is TGTGCCAGCAGTGAAAGCTGGGGCTACACCTTC. Protein: CASSESWGYTF.

The V call is TRBV7-2, the J call TRBJ2-5; TRBD1 agrees at 9 bases. The V gene's germline CDR1 is SGHTA and CDR2 FQGNSA. The CDR3 consists of 13 residues. With 8 bases clipped from V and 5 bases from J, the junction kept 6 bases outside the gene matches. This CDR3 reads CASRTGDRETQYF. In DNA form, the CDR3 reads TGTGCCAGCCGGACAGGGGATAGGGAGACCCAGTACTTC.

This clonotype was found a few times. V gene TRBV5-6 combines with J gene TRBJ1-2; D not certain. The CDR3 runs 12 residues. The V gene's germline CDR1 is SGHDT and CDR2 YYEEEE. With 5 bases removed from V and 6 bases from J, the gap between germline ends came to 11 bases. The CDR3 reads CASRYEGHGYTF. The CDR3 DNA follows: TGTGCCAGCAGATATGAAGGGCATGGCTACACCTTC.

This rearrangement joins TRBV2 to TRBJ2-7; 7 nucleotides match TRBD1. The CDR3 sequence is 14 residues long. V gave up 4 bases and J gave up 7 bases; unmatched junction bases: 10. Germline lookup yields CDR1 SNHLY and CDR2 FYNNEI. CDR3 sequence (DNA): TGTGCCAGCAGTGTACAGGGGATGTACAATGAGCAGTACTTC. Protein: CASSVQGMYNEQYF.

This clonotype was counted between two and nine times. The chain couples TRBV7-2 to TRBJ2-7, with 9 positions matching TRBD2. The germline V gene has CDR1 SGHTA and CDR2 FQGNSA. Trimming at V came to 4 bases and at J to 0 bases, leaving 7 bases not matched to a gene. The CDR3 sequence is 16 residues long. The DNA for the CDR3 is TGTGCCAGCAGCTCTGTAGGCGGGAGGGACTCCTACGAGCAGTACTTC. Its translation: CASSSVGGRDSYEQYF.

This clonotype appeared many times. This chain uses TRBV4-1 with TRBJ2-1; D unresolved. Looked up from germline, CDR1 is MGHRA and CDR2 is YSYEKL. V was pared by 1 base and J by 15 bases, with 13 bases between. This CDR3 is 12 amino acids long. In DNA form, the CDR3 reads TGCGCCAGCAGCCAAGGTTCGGGTTCGGTGTTCTTC. Residues: CASSQGSGSVFF.

CDR3 in DNA: TGTGCCAGCAGCCAAACAGGTGAAAAACTGTTTTTT. This sequence encodes CASSQTGEKLFF. The chain employs TRBV4-2 and TRBJ1-4, with D possibly being TRBD1 (5 bases). V gave up 2 bases and J gave up 7 bases, with 5 bases separating them. Per germline, CDR1 LGHNA and CDR2 YNFKEQ. This CDR3 spans 12 amino acids.

This clonotype was observed a few times. The chain recombines TRBV20-1 with TRBJ2-4; D unresolved. V lost 3 bases and J lost 0, with 6 bases in between. This CDR3 contains 13 residues. Germline assignment: CDR1 DFQATT and CDR2 SNEGSKA (reference sequence). The CDR3 sequence: CSASSLAKNIQYF. DNA for the CDR3: TGCAGTGCTAGCTCACTAGCCAAAAACATTCAGTACTTC.

The J gene is TRBJ2-1, the V gene TRBV6-2 or TRBV6-3, with 7 bases fitting TRBD1. The J segment lost 5 bases and the V segment lost 0 bases, leaving 7 bases of the junction unmatched. Per the germline V gene, CDR1 is MNHEY and CDR2 is SVGEGT. The CDR3 runs 16 residues. Here the CDR3 DNA reads TGTGCCAGCAGTTACTCGAAGGGACAGTTGAACAATGAGCAGTTCTTC. This gives the protein CASSYSKGQLNNEQFF.

The V call is TRBV20-1, the J call TRBJ2-7; 10 bases are shared with TRBD2. The V gene's germline CDR1 is DFQATT and CDR2 SNEGSKA (reference sequence). The CDR3 loop spans 15 amino acids. J lost 7 bases, V lost 0 bases, and 9 bases had no gene match. The CDR3 loop reads CSARDPAGGYNEQYF. In DNA form, the CDR3 reads TGCAGTGCTAGAGATCCAGCGGGGGGGTACAATGAGCAGTACTTC.

Worth noting for this clonotype: At one end, the junction sequence differs from germline, possibly due to a read error. The gene calls are TRBV29-1 and TRBJ2-1; TRBD2 aligns across 14 bases. The CDR3 consists of 17 residues. Germline V gene sequence: CDR1 SQVTM, CDR2 ANQGSEA. CDR3 in amino acids: CSVEGLAGGPSYNGQFF. The CDR3 DNA sequence: TGCAGCGTTGAAGGACTAGCGGGAGGGCCCTCCTACAATGGGCAGTTCTTC.

V is TRBV3-1 and J is TRBJ1-1, with 8 bases matching TRBD1. CDR3 size: 15 residues. V lost 5 bases to trimming and J lost 3 bases; unmatched junction nucleotides: 8. Germline assignment: CDR1 LGHDT and CDR2 YNNKEL (reference sequence). Here the CDR3 DNA reads TGTGCCAGCAGCAGTCTTGACAGGGGAGACACTGAAGCTTTCTTT. It specifies CASSSLDRGDTEAFF.

This chain connects TRBV6-2 or TRBV6-3 to TRBJ2-3; 9 bases agree with TRBD2. Trimming at V came to 0 bases and at J to 5 bases, leaving 12 bases not matched to a gene. The CDR3 extends over 18 amino acids. From germline, CDR1 is MNHEY and CDR2 SVGEGT. In nucleotides, the CDR3 is TGTGCCAGCAGTTACTCGCCTACCGAGCGGGAGGTTGGAGATACGCAGTATTTT. Translated: CASSYSPTEREVGDTQYF.

The rearrangement links TRBV29-1 to TRBJ2-5, with 7 positions matching TRBD2. This CDR3 spans 14 amino acids. Germline V gene lookup returns CDR1 SQVTM and CDR2 ANQGSEA. Trimming at V came to 1 base and at J to 4 bases, leaving 6 bases not matched to a gene. The CDR3, as DNA: TGCAGCGTTGAAGGAGTCGGCGGGAGAGAGACCCAGTACTTC. Protein: CSVEGVGGRETQYF. Full variable domain (rest looked up from reference TRBV29-1 and TRBJ2-5): SAVISQKPSRDICQRGTSLTIQCQVDSQVTMMFWYRQQPGQSLTLIATANQGSEATYESGFVIDKFPISRPNLTFSTLTVSNMSPEDSSIYLCSVEGVGGRETQYFGPGTRLLVL.

The J gene is TRBJ1-1, the V gene TRBV29-1; D ambiguous. Germline V gives CDR1 SQVTM, CDR2 ANQGSEA. The CDR3 covers 12 residues. The DNA of the CDR3 is TGCATCGCAGGAAAGGGTACAACTGAAGCTTTCTTT. It codes for CIAGKGTTEAFF.

This clonotype was detected a few times. The chain uses TRBV9 and TRBJ2-7, with D uncertain. Germline CDR1 and CDR2: SGDLS and YYNGEE. The CDR3 covers 14 residues. V was cut by 2 bases and J by 0 bases, with 9 bases left in between. In DNA, the CDR3 is TGTGCCAGCAGCGTCCGAGACGTCTCCTACGAGCAGTACTTC. Encoded protein: CASSVRDVSYEQYF.

In this sample, this clonotype turned up many times. V is TRBV5-1 and J is TRBJ2-7; D may be TRBD1 or TRBD2 (5 bases each). The germline V and J ends were trimmed by 0 bases and 3 bases, with 10 bases remaining between them. Germline V gene data show CDR1 as SGHRS and CDR2 as YFSETQ. The CDR3 consists of 14 residues. The CDR3 region has the DNA TGCGCCAGCAGCTTGGGGGACCGCAGCTACGAGCAGTACTTC. It yields the protein CASSLGDRSYEQYF.

The genes are TRBV12-3 or TRBV12-4 and TRBJ2-1, with TRBD1 matching over 7 bases. The J segment lost 9 bases and the V segment lost 5 bases, leaving 4 bases of the junction unmatched. There are 12 residues in the CDR3. The DNA for the CDR3 is TGTGCCAGCAGTGAACAGGGGCGTGAGCAGTTCTTC. It specifies CASSEQGREQFF.